This T cell receptor (beta chain) stems from a study of cytomegalovirus exposure and HLA in healthy donors. The study's findings and limits: In a later analysis, CMV-associated beta chains were mostly HLA-associated, it appeared.

CDR1 and CDR2 (germline): SQVTM, ANQGSEA. V was shortened by 6 bases and J by 7 bases, with 12 bases between the two germline ends. The CDR3 covers 11 residues. Comments on this clone: The antigen is undetermined.

With 60 Vbeta and 13 Jbeta primers, the PCR was carried out. Profiled with immunoSEQ multiplex PCR; TCRdb holds only in-frame clones, not every one. In the table there are roughly 140,000 clones, around 66% of which are singletons. Sequencing was performed on PBMCs. The genes are TRBV29-1 and TRBJ1-1, with D tentatively TRBD1 (6 bases). The receptor was derived from a woman younger than 45 in good health and CMV-seropositive. The CDR3 DNA reads TGCAGCGTCCAAACAGGGATTGAAGCTTTCTTT. It specifies CSVQTGIEAFF.